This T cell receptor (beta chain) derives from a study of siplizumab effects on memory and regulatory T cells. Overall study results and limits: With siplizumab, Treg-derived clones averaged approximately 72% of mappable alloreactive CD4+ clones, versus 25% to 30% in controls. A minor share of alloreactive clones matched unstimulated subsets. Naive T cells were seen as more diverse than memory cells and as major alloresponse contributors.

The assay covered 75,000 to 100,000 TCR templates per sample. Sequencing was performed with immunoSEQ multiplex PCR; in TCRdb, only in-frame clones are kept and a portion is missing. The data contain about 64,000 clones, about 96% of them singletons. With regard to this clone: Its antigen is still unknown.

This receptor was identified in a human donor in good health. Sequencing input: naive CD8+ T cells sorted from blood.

The DNA for the CDR3 is TGTGCCAGCAGCTTAGAGACCTTCACAGATACGCAGTATTTT. It translates to CASSLETFTDTQYF. The chain carries TRBV13 and TRBJ2-3; no definite D call. Germline values: CDR1 PRHDT, CDR2 FYEKMQ (reference sequence). Trimming shortened V by 1 base and J by 2 bases, and 7 bases separated the two germline ends. This CDR3 comprises 14 residues.